This T cell receptor beta chain stems from a study of blood T cell repertoires in COVID-19. The wider study: Sites across the United States, Italy and Spain contributed samples from acute and convalescent COVID-19. T cells, B-cell-depleted T cells, or PBMCs supplied cDNA or gDNA.

This CDR3 has 15 amino acids. Germline V gives CDR1 SGDLS, CDR2 YYNGEE. V gave up 0 bases and J gave up 2 bases, with 10 bases separating them. Original analysis: For nucleated cells, counts were estimated from reference gene primer amplification. Assay used: immunoSEQ multiplex PCR; TCRdb lists only in-frame clones, some missing. The DNA gave D and trimming, while V, J and clone size come from that table. This table has about 120,000 clones, roughly 79% appearing once. The genes are TRBV9 and TRBJ2-3, with D tentatively TRBD1 (5 bases). The TCR sequence derives from a man in his 70s with acute or convalescent COVID-19. The sample consisted of peripheral blood. The CDR3 loop is CASSVGGASTDTQYF. Written as DNA, the CDR3 is TGTGCCAGCAGCGTAGGTGGGGCTTCCACAGATACGCAGTATTTT.